Listed below are T cell receptor beta chains from one sample, sequenced in a study of patients and donors after allogeneic stem cell transplantation. TCRdb passed the RT-PCR reads through MiXCR, listing each CDR3 protein once. The table has over 150,000 distinct CDR3 sequences, approximately 41% seen once; the top ten hold about 33%. The sequenced sample consisted of blood, either unsorted or a sorted T cell fraction (not recorded which). The source of these receptors is a human donor who was either an allogeneic HSCT recipient or a stem cell or donor lymphocyte infusion donor (not recorded which). It is not recorded whose cells these are; they may come from a transplant donor. Each CDR3 is given with its conserved first and last residue. D genes are given only for firm matches. Clone size is stated in some rows and not others, as once, few, many or a class when expanded.

clone size	J gene	V gene	D gene	CDR3 DNA	CDR3 protein
NA	TRBJ1-1	TRBV6-2/TRBV6-3	NA	TGTGCCAGCAGTTACCACGGGCCCGGTGAAGCTTTCTTT	CASSYHGPGEAFF
NA	TRBJ1-5	TRBV15	TRBD1	TGTGCCACCAGCAGTACCGACAGGGCGAGCAATCAGCCCCAGCATTTT	CATSSTDRASNQPQHF
NA	TRBJ1-1	TRBV29-1	NA	TGCAGCGTGCCAAACGTGGGGAACACTGAAGCTTTCTTT	CSVPNVGNTEAFF
NA	TRBJ2-7	TRBV9	NA	TGTGCCAGCAGCCCTCTGACTAGTTTCAACGAGCAGTACTTC	CASSPLTSFNEQYF
NA	TRBJ2-7	TRBV5-1	NA	TGCGCCAGCAGGCAGGAGGCTATCTACGAGCAGTACTTC	CASRQEAIYEQYF
once	TRBJ1-4	TRBV30	NA	TGTGCCTGGAGCCCAAGTGAAAAACTGTTTTTT	CAWSPSEKLFF
few	TRBJ2-3	TRBV9	NA	TGTGCCAGCAGCGTAGAACGGGAGCTGTACCCAGATACGCAGTATTTT	CASSVERELYPDTQYF
NA	TRBJ1-2	TRBV12-3/TRBV12-4	NA	TGTGCCAGCAGTTTTATGGACTATGGCTACACCTTC	CASSFMDYGYTF
NA	TRBJ2-7	TRBV12-3/TRBV12-4	TRBD2	TGTGCCAGCAGTCCCGGGACTAGCGGAGAATACGAGCAGTACTTC	CASSPGTSGEYEQYF
NA	TRBJ1-4	TRBV7-9	NA	TGTGCCAGCAGCCAGACCCCTGAAAAACTGTTTTTT	CASSQTPEKLFF
few	TRBJ1-6	TRBV12-3/TRBV12-4	TRBD1	TGTGCCAGCAGTTGGGACAGGGTCAATTCACCCCTCCACTTT	CASSWDRVNSPLHF
NA	TRBJ1-5	TRBV27	NA	TGTGCCAGCCGATCTGGGGGCAGCAATCAGCCCCAGCATTTT	CASRSGGSNQPQHF
few	TRBJ2-3	TRBV4-3	TRBD2	TGCGCCAGCAGCCAAGAGTCTAGCGGGAGGACAGATACGCAGTATTTT	CASSQESSGRTDTQYF
few	TRBJ1-1	TRBV5-1	NA	TGCGCCAGCAGCGTATCTCGAGGGGACACTGAAGCTTTCTTT	CASSVSRGDTEAFF
NA	TRBJ1-3	TRBV3-1	NA	TGTGCCAGCAGCCTCGCTGGCGGAGGAAACACCATATATTTT	CASSLAGGGNTIYF
once	TRBJ1-1	TRBV4-3	NA	TGCGCCAGCAGCCAAGTTTTGAGGGCTCGGGAAGCTTTCTTT	CASSQVLRAREAFF